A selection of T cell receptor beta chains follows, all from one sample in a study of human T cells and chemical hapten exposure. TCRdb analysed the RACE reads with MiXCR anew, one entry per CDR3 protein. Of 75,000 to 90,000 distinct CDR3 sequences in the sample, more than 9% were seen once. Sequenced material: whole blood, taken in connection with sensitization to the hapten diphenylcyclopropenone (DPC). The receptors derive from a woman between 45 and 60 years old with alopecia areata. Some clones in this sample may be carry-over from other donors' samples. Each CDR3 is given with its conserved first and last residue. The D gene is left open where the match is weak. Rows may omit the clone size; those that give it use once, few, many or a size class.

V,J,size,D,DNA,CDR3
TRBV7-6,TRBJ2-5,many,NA,TGTGCCAGCAGCTCCCAAGAGACCCAGTACTTC,CASSSQETQYF
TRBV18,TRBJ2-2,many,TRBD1,TGTGCCAGCTCACGACGGGACAGGGGAAACACCGGGGAGCTGTTTTTT,CASSRRDRGNTGELFF
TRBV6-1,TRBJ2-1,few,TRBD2,TGTGCCAGCAGTGAAAAGGGGCTAGCGGCTTATGATGAGCAGTTCTTC,CASSEKGLAAYDEQFF
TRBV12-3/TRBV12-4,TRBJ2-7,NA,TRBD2,TGTGCCAGCAGCCATCTAGCGGGAGCTCTCCACGAGCAGTACTTC,CASSHLAGALHEQYF
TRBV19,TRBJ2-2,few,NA,TGTGCCAGTAGTGGAGACACCGGGGAGCTGTTTTTT,CASSGDTGELFF
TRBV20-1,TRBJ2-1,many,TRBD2,TGCAGTGCCCTCAGAGCGGGAGTTAGAAATGAGCAGTTCTTC,CSALRAGVRNEQFF
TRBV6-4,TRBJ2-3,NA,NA,TGTGCCAGCAGTGCGGGAAGCACAGATACGCAGTATTTT,CASSAGSTDTQYF
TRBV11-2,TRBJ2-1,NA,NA,TGTGCCAGCAGCTTAGTCGCGTCCCCTCAGCAGTTCTTC,CASSLVASPQQFF
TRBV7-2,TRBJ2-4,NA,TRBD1,TGTGCCAGCAGCTTGGGGACAGGGGGATTAGCCAAAAACATTCAGTACTTC,CASSLGTGGLAKNIQYF
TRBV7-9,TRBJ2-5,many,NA,TGTGCCAGCAGCTCCCTCGGACTGGGCTCAACGTACCAAGAGACCCAGTACTTC,CASSSLGLGSTYQETQYF
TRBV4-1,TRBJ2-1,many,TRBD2,TGCGCCAGCAGCCAAGATCCAAGGCTAGCGGGAGGAAATGAGCAGTTCTTC,CASSQDPRLAGGNEQFF
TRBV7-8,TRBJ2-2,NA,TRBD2,TGTGCCAGCAGCTTACCATCGGGAGGACACAACACCGGGGAGCTGTTTTTT,CASSLPSGGHNTGELFF
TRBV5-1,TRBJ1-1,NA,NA,TGCGCCAGCAGTGGGGGCCGGGCGAGCGCTGAAGCTTTCTTT,CASSGGRASAEAFF
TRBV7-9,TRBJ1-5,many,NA,TGTGCCAGCAGCTTGACCAGTAAGAATCAGCCCCAGCATTTT,CASSLTSKNQPQHF